The clone carrying this TCR beta chain is a singleton in its sample. This entry belongs to a study of shared T cell receptors in the human thymus. Generated by immunoSEQ multiplex PCR, the TCRdb table keeps only in-frame clones and is missing some. The table has 650,000 to 950,000 clones, 75% to 90% seen once; the top ten hold 0.0095% to 0.013%. The data also belong to a second study, concerning human thymus T cells. That report notes: Each of the donors was a healthy Finnish infant who was undergoing open corrective cardiac surgery for congenital heart defects. The thymus tissue came from resections taken during corrective heart surgery.

The sample consisted of thymocytes. This TCR was sampled from a girl under three years old with a congenital heart defect.

CDR3: CASSTDSFSGANVLTF. The CDR3 DNA follows: TGTGCCAGTAGTACAGATTCCTTCTCTGGGGCCAACGTCCTGACTTTC. V and J are TRBV19 and TRBJ2-6; the D is unclear. V was cut by 4 bases and J by 0 bases, with 10 bases left in between. CDR3 length equals 16 residues. Germline V gene sequence: CDR1 LNHDA, CDR2 SQIVND (reference sequence).